This T cell receptor (beta chain) was found in a study of blood T cell repertoires in COVID-19. Study-wide background: The United States, Italy and Spain provided the acute and convalescent COVID-19 samples. Nucleic acid was either cDNA or gDNA, and it came from T cells, B-cell-depleted T cells, or PBMCs.

Original analysis: Reference gene primer amplification gave estimated nucleated cell counts. Assay: immunoSEQ multiplex PCR; the TCRdb copy retains only in-frame clones and omits some. That table furnishes V, J and clone size, whereas the DNA furnished D and trimming. The sample lists over 75,000 clones, roughly nine tenths occurring once. This clone was recorded a few times. Sequence at one end of the junction differs from germline and may be a read error. This CDR3 region has 13 residues. From germline, CDR1 is SGHVS and CDR2 FNYEAQ. The specimen sequenced was peripheral blood. The source of this sequence is a human donor with active COVID-19. The donor label of this sample is uncertain. The gene calls are TRBV7-6 and TRBJ2-7, with 8 bases matching TRBD2. CDR3 sequence (DNA): TGTGCCAGCAGCTTCGGGGGCAGCGGGGGCCTAAACTTC. Amino acids: CASSFGGSGGLNF.